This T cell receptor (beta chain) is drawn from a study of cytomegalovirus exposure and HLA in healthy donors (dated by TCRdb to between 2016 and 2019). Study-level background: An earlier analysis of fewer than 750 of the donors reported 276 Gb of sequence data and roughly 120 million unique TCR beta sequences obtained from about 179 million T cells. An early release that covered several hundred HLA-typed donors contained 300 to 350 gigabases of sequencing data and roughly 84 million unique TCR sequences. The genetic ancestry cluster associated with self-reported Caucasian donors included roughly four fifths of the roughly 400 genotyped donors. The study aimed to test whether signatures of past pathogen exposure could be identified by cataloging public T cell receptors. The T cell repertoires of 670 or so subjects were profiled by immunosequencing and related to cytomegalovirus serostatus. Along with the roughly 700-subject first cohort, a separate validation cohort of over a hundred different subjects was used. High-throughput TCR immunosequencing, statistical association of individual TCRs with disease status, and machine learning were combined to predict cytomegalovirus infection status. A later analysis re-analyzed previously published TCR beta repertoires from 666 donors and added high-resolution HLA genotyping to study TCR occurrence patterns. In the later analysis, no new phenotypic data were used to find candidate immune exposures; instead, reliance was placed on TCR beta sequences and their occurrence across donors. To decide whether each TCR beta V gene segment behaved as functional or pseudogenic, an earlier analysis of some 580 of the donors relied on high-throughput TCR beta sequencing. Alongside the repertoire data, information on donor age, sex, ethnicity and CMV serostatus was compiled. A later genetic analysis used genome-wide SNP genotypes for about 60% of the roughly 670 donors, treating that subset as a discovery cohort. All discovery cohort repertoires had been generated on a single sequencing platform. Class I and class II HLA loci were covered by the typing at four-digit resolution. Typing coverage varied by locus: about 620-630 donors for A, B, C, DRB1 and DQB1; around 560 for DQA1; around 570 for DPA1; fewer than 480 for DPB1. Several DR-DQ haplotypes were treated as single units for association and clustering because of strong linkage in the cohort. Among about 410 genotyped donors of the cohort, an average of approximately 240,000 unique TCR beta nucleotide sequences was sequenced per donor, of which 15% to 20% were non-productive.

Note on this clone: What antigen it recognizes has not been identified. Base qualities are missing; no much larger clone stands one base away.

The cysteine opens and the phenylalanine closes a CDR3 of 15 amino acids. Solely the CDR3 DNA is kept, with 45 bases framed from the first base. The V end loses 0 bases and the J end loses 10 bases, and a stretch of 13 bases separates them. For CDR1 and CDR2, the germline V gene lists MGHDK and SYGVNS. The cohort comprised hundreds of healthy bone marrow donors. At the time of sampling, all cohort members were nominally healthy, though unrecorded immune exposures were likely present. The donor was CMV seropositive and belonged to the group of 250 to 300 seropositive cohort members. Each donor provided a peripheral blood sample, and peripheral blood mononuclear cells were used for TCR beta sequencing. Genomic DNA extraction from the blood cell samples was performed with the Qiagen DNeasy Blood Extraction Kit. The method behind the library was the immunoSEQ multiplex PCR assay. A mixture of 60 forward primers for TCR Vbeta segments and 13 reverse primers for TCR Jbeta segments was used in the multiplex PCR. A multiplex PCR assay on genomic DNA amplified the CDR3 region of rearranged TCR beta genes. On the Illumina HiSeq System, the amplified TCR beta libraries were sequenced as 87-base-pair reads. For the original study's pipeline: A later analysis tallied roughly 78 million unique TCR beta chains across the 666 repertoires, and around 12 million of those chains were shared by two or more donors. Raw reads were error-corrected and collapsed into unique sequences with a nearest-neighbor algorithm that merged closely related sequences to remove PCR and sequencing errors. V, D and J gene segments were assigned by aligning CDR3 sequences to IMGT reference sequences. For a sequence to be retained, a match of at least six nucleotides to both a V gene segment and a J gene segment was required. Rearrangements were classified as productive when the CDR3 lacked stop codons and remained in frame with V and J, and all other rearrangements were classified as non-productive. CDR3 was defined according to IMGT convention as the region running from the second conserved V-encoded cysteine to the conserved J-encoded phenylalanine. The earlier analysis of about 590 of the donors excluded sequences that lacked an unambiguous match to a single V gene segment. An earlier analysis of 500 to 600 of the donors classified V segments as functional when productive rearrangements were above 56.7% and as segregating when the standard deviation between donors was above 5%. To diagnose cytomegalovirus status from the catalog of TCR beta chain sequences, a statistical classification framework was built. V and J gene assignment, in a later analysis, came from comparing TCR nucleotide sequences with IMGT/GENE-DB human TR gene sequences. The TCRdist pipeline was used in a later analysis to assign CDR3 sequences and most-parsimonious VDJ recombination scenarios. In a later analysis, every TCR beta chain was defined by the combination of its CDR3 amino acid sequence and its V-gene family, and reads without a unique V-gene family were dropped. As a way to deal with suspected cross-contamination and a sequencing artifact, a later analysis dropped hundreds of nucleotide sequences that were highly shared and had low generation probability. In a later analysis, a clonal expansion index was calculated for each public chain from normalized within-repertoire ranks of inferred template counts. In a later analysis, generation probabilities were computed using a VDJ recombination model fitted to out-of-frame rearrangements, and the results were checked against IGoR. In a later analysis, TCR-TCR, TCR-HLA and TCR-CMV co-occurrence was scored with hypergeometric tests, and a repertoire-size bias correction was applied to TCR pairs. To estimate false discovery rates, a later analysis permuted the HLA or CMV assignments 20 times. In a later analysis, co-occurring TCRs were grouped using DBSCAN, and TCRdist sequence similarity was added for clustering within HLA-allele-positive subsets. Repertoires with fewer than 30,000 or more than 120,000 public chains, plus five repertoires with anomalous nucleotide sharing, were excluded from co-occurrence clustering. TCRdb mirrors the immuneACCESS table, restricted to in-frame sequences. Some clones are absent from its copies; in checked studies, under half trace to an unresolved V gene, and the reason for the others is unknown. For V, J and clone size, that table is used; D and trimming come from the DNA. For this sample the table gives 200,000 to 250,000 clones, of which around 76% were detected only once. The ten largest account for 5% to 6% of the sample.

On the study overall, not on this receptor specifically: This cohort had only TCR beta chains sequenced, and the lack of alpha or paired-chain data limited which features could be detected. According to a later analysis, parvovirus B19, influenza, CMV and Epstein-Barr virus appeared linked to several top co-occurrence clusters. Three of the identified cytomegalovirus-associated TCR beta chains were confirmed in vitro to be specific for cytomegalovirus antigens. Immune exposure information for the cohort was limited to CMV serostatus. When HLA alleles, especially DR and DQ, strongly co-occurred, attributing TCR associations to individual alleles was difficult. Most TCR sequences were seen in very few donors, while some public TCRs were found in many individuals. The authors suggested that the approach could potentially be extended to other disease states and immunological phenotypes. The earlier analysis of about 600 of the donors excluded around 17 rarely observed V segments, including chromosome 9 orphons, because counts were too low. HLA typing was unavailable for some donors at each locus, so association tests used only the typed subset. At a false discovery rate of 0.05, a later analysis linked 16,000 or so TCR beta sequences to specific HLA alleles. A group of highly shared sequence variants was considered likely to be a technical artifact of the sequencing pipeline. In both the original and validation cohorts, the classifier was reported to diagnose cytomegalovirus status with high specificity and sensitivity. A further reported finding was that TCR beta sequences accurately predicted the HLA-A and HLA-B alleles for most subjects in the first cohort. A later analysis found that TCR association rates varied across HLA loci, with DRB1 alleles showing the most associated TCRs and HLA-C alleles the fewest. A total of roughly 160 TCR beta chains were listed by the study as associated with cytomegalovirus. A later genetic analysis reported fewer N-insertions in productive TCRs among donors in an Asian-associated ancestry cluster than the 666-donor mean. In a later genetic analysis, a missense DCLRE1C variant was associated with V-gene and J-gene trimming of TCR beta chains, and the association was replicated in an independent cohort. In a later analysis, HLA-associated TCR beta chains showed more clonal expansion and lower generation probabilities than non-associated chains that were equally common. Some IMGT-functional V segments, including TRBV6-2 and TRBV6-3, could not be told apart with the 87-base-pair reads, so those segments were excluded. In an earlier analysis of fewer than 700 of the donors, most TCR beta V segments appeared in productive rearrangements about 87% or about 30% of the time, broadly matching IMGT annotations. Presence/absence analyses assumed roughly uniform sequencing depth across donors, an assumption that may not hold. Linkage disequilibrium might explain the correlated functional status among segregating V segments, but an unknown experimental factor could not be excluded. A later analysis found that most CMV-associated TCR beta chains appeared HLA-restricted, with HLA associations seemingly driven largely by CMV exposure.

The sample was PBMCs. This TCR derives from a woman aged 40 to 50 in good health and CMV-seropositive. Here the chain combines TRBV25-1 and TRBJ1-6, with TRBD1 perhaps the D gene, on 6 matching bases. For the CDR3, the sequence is CASSEYSGGRSPLHF. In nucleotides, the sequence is TGTGCCAGCAGTGAATATTCGGGGGGCCGGTCACCCCTCCACTTT.